This TCR beta chain was found in a study of T cells in Graves' hyperthyroidism and ophthalmopathy. Clinical symptoms, serum thyroxine, TRAb, thyroid ultrasound and orbital computed tomography informed diagnoses. RNA transcripts were the template for amplifying TCR beta CDR3 regions. Carried out on the TCR CDR3, a first-round RT-PCR used the HTBI primer set. TCRdb recomputed calls from the multiplex PCR reads with MiXCR, one row per CDR3 protein. The sample comprises about 620,000 distinct CDR3 sequences, 16% of which are singletons, and 3% to 4.5% rests with the top ten. This clonotype has more than one count but fewer than ten. The sample was blood. The source is a woman under 40 with Graves' hyperthyroidism.

The CDR3 bases are TGTGCCAGCTCGGCATGGGGACAGTACAATGAGCAGTTCTTC. It encodes CASSAWGQYNEQFF. This sequence joins TRBV18 and TRBJ2-1; 7 nucleotides line up with TRBD1. Unmatched junction bases numbered 6, after V lost 6 bases and J lost 4 bases. Germline-derived CDR1 and CDR2 are KGHSH and LQKENI. The CDR3 contains 14 residues.